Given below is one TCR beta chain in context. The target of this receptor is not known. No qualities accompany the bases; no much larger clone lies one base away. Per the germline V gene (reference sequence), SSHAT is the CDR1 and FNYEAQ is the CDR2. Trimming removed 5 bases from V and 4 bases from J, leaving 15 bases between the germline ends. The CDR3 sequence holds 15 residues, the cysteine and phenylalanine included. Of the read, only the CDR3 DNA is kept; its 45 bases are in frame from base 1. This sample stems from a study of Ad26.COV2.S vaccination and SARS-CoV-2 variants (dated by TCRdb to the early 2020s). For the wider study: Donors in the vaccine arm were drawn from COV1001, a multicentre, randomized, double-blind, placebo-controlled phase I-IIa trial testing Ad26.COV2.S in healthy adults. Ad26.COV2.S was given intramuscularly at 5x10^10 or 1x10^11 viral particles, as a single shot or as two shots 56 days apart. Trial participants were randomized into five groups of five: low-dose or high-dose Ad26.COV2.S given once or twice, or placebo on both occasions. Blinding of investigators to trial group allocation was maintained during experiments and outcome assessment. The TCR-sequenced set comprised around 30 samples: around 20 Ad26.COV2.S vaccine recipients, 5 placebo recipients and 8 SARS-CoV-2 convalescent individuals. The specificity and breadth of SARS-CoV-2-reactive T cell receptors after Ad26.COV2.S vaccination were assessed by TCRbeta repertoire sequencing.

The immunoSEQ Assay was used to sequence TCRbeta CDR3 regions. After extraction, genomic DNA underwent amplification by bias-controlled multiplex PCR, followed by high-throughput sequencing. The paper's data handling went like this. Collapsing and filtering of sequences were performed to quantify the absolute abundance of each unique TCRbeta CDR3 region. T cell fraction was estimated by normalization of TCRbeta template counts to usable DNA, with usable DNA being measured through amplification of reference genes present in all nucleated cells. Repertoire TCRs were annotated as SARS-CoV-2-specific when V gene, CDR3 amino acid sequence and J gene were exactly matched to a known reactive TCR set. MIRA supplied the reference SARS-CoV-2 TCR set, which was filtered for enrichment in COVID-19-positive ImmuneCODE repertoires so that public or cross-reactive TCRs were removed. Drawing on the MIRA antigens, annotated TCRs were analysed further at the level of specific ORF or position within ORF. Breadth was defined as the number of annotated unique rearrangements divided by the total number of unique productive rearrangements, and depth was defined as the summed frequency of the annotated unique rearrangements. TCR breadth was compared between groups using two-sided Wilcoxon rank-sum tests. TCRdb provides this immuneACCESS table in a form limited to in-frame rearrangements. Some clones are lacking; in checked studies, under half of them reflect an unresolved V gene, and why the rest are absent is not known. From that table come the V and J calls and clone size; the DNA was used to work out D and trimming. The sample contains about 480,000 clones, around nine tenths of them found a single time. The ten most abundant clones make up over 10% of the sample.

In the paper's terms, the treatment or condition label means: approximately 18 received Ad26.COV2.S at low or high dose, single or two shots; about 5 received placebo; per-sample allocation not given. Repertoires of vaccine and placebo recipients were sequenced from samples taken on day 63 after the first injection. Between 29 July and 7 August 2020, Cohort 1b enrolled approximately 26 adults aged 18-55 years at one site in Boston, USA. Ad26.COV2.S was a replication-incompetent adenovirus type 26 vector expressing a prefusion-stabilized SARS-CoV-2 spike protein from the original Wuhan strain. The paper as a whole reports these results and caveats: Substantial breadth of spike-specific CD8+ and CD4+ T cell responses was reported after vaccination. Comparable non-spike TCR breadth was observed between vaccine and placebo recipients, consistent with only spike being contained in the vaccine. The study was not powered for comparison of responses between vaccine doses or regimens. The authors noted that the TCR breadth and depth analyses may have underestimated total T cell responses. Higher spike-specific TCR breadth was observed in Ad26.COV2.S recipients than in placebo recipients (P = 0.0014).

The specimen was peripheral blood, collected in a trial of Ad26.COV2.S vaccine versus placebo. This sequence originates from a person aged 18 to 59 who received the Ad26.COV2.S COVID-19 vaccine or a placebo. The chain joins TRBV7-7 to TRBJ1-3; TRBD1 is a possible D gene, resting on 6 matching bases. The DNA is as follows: TGTGCCAGCAGCGAACAGGGTATCGCCGGAAACACCATATATTTT. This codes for CASSEQGIAGNTIYF.